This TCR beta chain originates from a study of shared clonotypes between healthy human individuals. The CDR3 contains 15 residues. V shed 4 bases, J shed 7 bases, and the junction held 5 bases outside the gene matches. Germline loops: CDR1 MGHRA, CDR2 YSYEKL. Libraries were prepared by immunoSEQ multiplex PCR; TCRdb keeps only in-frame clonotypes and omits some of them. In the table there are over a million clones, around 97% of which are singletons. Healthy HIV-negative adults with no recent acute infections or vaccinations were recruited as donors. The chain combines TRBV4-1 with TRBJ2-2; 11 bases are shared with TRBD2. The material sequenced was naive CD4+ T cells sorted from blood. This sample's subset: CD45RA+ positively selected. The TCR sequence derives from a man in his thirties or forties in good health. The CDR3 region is CASSLLAGVGGELFF. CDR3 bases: TGCGCCAGCAGCCTACTAGCGGGAGTTGGCGGGGAGCTGTTTTTT.